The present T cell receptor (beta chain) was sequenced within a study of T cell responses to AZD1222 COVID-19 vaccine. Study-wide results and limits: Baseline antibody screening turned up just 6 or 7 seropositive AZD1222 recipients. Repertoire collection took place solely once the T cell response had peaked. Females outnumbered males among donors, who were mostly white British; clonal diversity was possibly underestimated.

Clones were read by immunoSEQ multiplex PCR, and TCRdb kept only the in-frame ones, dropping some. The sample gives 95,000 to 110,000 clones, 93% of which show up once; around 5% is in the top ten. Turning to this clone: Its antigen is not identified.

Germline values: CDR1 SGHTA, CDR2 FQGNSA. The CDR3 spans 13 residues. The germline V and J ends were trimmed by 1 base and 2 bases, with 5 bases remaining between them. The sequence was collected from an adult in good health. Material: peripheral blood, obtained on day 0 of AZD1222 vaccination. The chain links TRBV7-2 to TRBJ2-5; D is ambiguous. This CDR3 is CASSLVHQETQYF. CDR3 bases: TGTGCCAGCAGCTTAGTTCATCAAGAGACCCAGTACTTC. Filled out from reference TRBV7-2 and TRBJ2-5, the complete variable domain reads GAGVSQSPSNKVTEKGKDVELRCDPISGHTALYWYRQSLGQGLEFLIYFQGNSAPDKSGLPSDRFSAERTGGSVSTLTIQRTQQEDSAVYLCASSLVHQETQYFGPGTRLLVL.